This is a list of T cell receptor beta chains from one sample in a study of regulatory T cells in long-lasting Graves disease. Each CDR3 protein gets one entry after TCRdb re-called the multiplex PCR reads with MiXCR. The sample holds some 230,000 distinct CDR3 sequences; around 18% are singletons and the top ten take around 21%. Material: peripheral blood mononuclear cells (PBMCs), obtained at new diagnosis, from a patient treated with antithyroid drugs. The receptors originated from a female donor with Graves disease. The CDR3 runs from the conserved cysteine through the conserved F or W. Fields, in order: D gene, J gene, clone size, V gene, CDR3 DNA, CDR3 protein. The D gene is left open where the match is weak. Only part of the rows carry a size: once, few, many, or a class if the clone is expanded.

>TRBD2|TRBJ2-1|many|TRBV7-2
TGTGCCAGCAGCCCCCGACTAGCGGGAGACAATGAGCAGTTCTTC
CASSPRLAGDNEQFF
>NA|TRBJ1-1|NA|TRBV11-2
TGTGCCAGCAGCCTAGCCGGGGAGTCCACTGAAGCTTTCTTT
CASSLAGESTEAFF
>NA|TRBJ1-5|NA|TRBV6-2/TRBV6-3
TGTGCCAGCAGTAGCTCCAGGGGTGGTCAGCCCCAGCATTTT
CASSSSRGGQPQHF
>TRBD2|TRBJ2-3|many|TRBV2
TGTGCCAGTCTGACTAGCCCTGCGGATACGCAGTATTTT
CASLTSPADTQYF
>NA|TRBJ1-2|many|TRBV3-1
TGTGCCAGCAGGGCTGGAGGGTCCAACTATGGCTACACCTTC
CASRAGGSNYGYTF
>TRBD2|TRBJ2-1|few|TRBV7-8
TGTGCCAGCAGTTACCCAGCGGGAGGTGTAAATGAGCAGTTCTTC
CASSYPAGGVNEQFF
>NA|TRBJ1-1|many|TRBV11-2
TGTGCCAGCAGCTTAGGGGTAACCATTGAAGCTTTCTTT
CASSLGVTIEAFF
>NA|TRBJ2-3|many|TRBV9
TGTGCCAGCAGCGTAGGCCGAGAACCAGATACGCAGTATTTT
CASSVGREPDTQYF
>TRBD1|TRBJ2-5|few|TRBV24-1
TGTGCCACCAGTGACCCGGGACAGGGAGTTGGGGAGACCCAGCACTTC
CATSDPGQGVGETQHF
>TRBD1|TRBJ1-6|many|TRBV5-6
TGTGCCAGCAGCATGTGGGACAGCTCTCCGCCCCTCCACTTT
CASSMWDSSPPLHF
>TRBD1|TRBJ1-1|many|TRBV10-3
TGTGCCACTGGACAGGGAGTGGGCACTGAAGCTTTCTTT
CATGQGVGTEAFF